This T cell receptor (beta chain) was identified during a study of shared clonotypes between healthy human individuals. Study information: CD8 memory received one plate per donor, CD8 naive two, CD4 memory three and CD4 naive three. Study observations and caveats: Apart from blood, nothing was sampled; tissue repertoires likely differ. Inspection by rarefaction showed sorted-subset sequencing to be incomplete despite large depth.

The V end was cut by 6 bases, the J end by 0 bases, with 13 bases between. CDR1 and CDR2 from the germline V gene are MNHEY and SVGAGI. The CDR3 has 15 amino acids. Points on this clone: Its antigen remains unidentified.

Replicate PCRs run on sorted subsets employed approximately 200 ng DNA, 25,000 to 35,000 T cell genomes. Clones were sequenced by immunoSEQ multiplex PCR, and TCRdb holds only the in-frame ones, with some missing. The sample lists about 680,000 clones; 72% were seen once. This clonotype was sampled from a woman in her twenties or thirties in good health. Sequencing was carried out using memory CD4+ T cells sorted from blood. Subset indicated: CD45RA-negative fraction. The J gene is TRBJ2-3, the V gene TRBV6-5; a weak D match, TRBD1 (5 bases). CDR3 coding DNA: TGTGCCAGCAGGATGACAGAGTCTAGCACAGATACGCAGTATTTT. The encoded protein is CASRMTESSTDTQYF.